This TCR beta chain was profiled in a study of CD8+ T cells in alopecia areata. Study-wide context: Treatment of the treated patients consisted of oral tofacitinib, 5 to 10 mg twice daily.

As to treatment: oral pan-JAK inhibitor, 5-10 mg twice daily. Both peripheral blood and punch biopsies of lesional scalp skin were obtained from patients who had alopecia areata. This clone was recorded only once. Its matching antigen is unknown. The authors extracted RNA and reverse transcribed it into cDNA as the sequencing template. Profiled with immunoSEQ multiplex PCR; TCRdb holds only in-frame clones, not every one. The sample includes roughly 180,000 clones, 53% of them seen just once. V lost 4 bases and J lost 4, with 11 bases in between. CDR1 and CDR2 (germline): SGHRS, YFSETQ. The CDR3 has 13 residues. Study-level findings and limits: Within the top 100, expanded CD8+ clones significantly decreased with tofacitinib, as did scalp clonality. Persistence in scalp and blood during tofacitinib was observed for many expanded lesional clones.

The genes are TRBV5-1 and TRBJ1-1; no definite D call. This TCR came from a human donor with alopecia areata. Source: CD8+ T cells sorted from blood, taken at week 24, from a patient treated with tofacitinib. The CDR3 DNA reads TGCGCCAGCAGCATCGGCGGCTCCACTGAAGCTTTCTTT. Protein: CASSIGGSTEAFF.